Sequencing of this T cell receptor (beta chain) was carried out in a study of response to subunit inactivated influenza vaccine. Findings of the study overall: The authors offered the suggestion that each seasonal influenza vaccination recruits few new T cells.

TCRdb analysed the RT-PCR reads with MiXCR anew, one entry per CDR3 protein. The top ten hold roughly a tenth of the sample, which has over 650,000 distinct CDR3 sequences, 15% to 20% seen once. The CDR3 covers 13 residues. The V end was cut by 1 base, the J end by 7 bases, with 11 bases between. Per germline, CDR1 DFQATT and CDR2 SNEGSKA (reference sequence). This clonotype occurred a few times. Its antigen is still unknown. The chain joins TRBV20-1 to TRBJ1-5, with D uncertain. This receptor was identified in a man between 50 and 59 years old who received an inactivated influenza vaccine. The source was PBMCs from blood, collected around 5 days after vaccination. CDR3 amino acids: CSARGGSEQPQHF. The CDR3 nucleotides read TGCAGTGCTAGAGGAGGCTCGGAGCAGCCCCAGCATTTT.